This T cell receptor (beta chain) was observed in a study of PD-L1 blockade in urothelial cancer. Across the study: Atezolizumab, begun by patients in the mid-2010s, was given at 1,200 mg intravenously every 3 weeks. Prior regimens of chemotherapy numbered 0 to 3 per patient. Blood drawn 3 weeks (second dose) and 6 weeks after treatment start was analyzed.

Repertoires were generated with immunoSEQ multiplex PCR, while TCRdb's copy carries only in-frame clones and drops some. The sample carries more than 65,000 clones, approximately 90% recorded once. CDR1 and CDR2 (germline): SGHRS, YFSETQ. V was clipped by 4 bases and J by 4 bases; unmatched bases: 11. The CDR3 is made up of 16 amino acids. Metastatic or locally advanced urothelial carcinoma was present in the patients. The source material was PBMCs, sampled around atezolizumab (anti-PD-L1) treatment. The rearrangement uses TRBV5-1 and TRBJ1-2; 9 bases match TRBD1. The sequence was collected from a woman in her seventies with urothelial cancer. This chain's CDR3 is CASSIDTGTGSYGYTF. CDR3 DNA sequence: TGCGCCAGCAGCATAGACACCGGGACAGGGAGCTATGGCTACACCTTC.